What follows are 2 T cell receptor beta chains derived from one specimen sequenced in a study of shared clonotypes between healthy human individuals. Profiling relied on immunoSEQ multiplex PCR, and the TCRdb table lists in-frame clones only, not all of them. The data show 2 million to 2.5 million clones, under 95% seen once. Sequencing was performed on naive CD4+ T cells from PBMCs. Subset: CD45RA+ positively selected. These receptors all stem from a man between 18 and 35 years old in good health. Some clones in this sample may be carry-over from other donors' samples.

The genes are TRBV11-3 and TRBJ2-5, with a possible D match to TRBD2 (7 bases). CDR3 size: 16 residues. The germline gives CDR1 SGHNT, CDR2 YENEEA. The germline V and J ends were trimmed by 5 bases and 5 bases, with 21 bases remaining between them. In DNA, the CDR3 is TGTGCCAGCAGCCGGGGGGCTAGCCGGGTAGGGGAGACCCAGTACTTC. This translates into CASSRGASRVGETQYF.

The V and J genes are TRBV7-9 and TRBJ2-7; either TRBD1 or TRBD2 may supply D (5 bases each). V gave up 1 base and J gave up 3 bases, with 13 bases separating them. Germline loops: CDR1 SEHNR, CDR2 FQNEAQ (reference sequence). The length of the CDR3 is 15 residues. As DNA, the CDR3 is TGTGCCAGCAGCTTAGAGTGGCCAGGGAGCTACGAGCAGTACTTC. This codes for CASSLEWPGSYEQYF.